The 7 T cell receptor beta chains below come from one sample, sequenced in a study of T cell repertoires in cytomegalovirus infection. Antigen specificity for these receptors is unknown. Each CDR3 protein gets one entry after TCRdb re-called the reads with MiXCR. The table lists 830,000 or so distinct CDR3 sequences, less than 35% of them singletons. Sequencing was performed on cultured CD8+ T cells from PBMCs, taken from culture after CMV antigen stimulation. These receptors originate from a human donor in good health (CMV status not recorded). Some clones in this sample may be carry-over from other donors' samples.

The rearrangement uses TRBV27 and TRBJ2-1; D possibly matches TRBD1 or TRBD2 (6 bases each). The CDR3 is 14 residues long. Germline-derived CDR1 and CDR2 are MNHEY and SMNVEV (reference sequence). Trimming stripped 8 bases from V and 8 bases from J, with 19 bases between. The CDR3 reads CASGGGLQSDEQFF. CDR3 coding DNA: TGTGCCAGCGGAGGGGGGCTACAGTCCGATGAGCAGTTCTTC.

This clonotype has just a few counts. V is TRBV14 and J is TRBJ1-1; 12 bases map to TRBD1. The CDR3 is made up of 16 amino acids. Germline V CDR1 and CDR2: SGHDN, FVKESK. Trimming removed 0 bases from V and 1 base from J; junction bases left unmatched: 0. The CDR3 DNA follows: TGTGCCAGCAGCCAAGAGGGACAGGGGGCGAACACTGAAGCTTTCTTT. Protein sequence: CASSQEGQGANTEAFF.

V gene TRBV7-9 combines with J gene TRBJ2-1; D is unresolved. Germline CDR1 SEHNR, CDR2 FQNEAQ (reference sequence). CDR3 length: 11 amino acids. The germline V and J ends were trimmed by 7 bases and 9 bases, with 10 bases remaining between them. DNA of the CDR3: TGTGCCAGCAACAATTTCCGTGAGCAGTTCTTC. The encoded protein is CASNNFREQFF.

This clonotype has a handful of counts. The chain joins TRBV20-1 to TRBJ2-7; D is ambiguous. CDR1 DFQATT and CDR2 SNEGSKA come from the germline V gene (reference sequence). Deletions cut 3 bases from V and 4 bases from J, with 19 bases between. The CDR3 sequence is 15 residues long. The CDR3, as DNA: TGCAGTGCTAGCCCTACACGAGGAAACCTTTACGAGCAGTACTTC. Translation gives CSASPTRGNLYEQYF.

This clonotype was picked up a small number of times. The V gene is TRBV7-9, the J gene TRBJ2-5; D gene uncertain. Deletions cut 9 bases from V and 5 bases from J, with 16 bases between. The V gene's germline CDR1 is SEHNR and CDR2 FQNEAQ (reference sequence). CDR3 size: 13 residues. CDR3 amino acids: CARPEEHVETQYF. The DNA for the CDR3 is TGTGCCAGACCCGAGGAGCATGTGGAGACCCAGTACTTC.

This clonotype was counted between two and nine times. A junction boundary mismatches the germline segment, possibly from a read error. The CDR3 here is CASSLAAGRSAQETQYF. CDR3 DNA: TGTGCTAGCAGCTTAGCGGCCGGGAGAAGTGCTCAAGAGACCCAGTACTTC. The chain employs TRBV7-7 and TRBJ2-5, with D possibly TRBD2 on 6 matching bases. This CDR3 spans 17 amino acids. CDR1 is SSHAT and CDR2 is FNYEAQ in the germline V gene (reference sequence).

The chain couples TRBV20-1 to TRBJ1-6; TRBD1 is a possible D gene (6 bases). The length of the CDR3 is 18 residues. Germline V gives CDR1 DFQATT, CDR2 SNEGSKA (reference sequence). The ends were cut back, 4 bases at V and 1 base at J, with 20 bases in the middle. The CDR3, as DNA: TGCAGTGCTAAAACAGGGAAGGAAGGGATGTCCTATAATTCACCCCTCCACTTT. Protein sequence: CSAKTGKEGMSYNSPLHF.